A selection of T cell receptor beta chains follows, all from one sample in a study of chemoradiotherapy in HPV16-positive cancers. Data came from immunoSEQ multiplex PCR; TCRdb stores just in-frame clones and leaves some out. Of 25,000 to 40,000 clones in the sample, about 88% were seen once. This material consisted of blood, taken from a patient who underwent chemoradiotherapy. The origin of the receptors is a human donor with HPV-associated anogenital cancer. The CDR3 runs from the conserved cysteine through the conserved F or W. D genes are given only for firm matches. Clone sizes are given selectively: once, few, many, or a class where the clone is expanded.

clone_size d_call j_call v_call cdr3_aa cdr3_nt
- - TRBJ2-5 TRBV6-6 CASSDTRRQYF TGTGCCAGCAGTGACACCAGACGGCAGTACTTC
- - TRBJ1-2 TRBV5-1 CASNLDGGQGYTF TGCGCCAGCAACCTGGACGGGGGGCAAGGCTACACCTTC
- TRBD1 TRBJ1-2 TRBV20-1 CSAGDRRGYTF TGCAGTGCTGGGGACAGACGTGGCTACACCTTC
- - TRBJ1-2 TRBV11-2 CASSLDRHNYGYTF TGTGCCAGCAGCTTAGACAGGCACAACTATGGCTACACCTTC
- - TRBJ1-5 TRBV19 CASSIGQGGISNQPQHF TGTGCCAGTAGTATAGGGCAGGGAGGGATTAGCAATCAGCCCCAGCATTTT
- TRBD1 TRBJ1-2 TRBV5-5 CASSDRVNYGYTF TGTGCCAGCAGCGACAGGGTTAACTATGGCTACACCTTC
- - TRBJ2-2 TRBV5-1 CASSLKGVLDTGELFF TGCGCCAGCAGCTTGAAAGGGGTTCTTGACACCGGGGAGCTGTTTTTT
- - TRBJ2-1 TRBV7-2 CASSPGPNNEQFF TGTGCCAGCAGCCCTGGACCGAACAATGAGCAGTTCTTC
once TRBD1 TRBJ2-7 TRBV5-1 CASSPRDRGEQYF TGCGCCAGCAGCCCCCGGGACAGGGGTGAGCAGTACTTC
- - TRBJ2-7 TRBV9 CASSVNLGSEQYF TGTGCCAGCAGCGTAAATCTGGGGAGCGAGCAGTACTTC
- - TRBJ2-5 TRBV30 CAWGLITQYF TGTGCCTGGGGCCTCATCACCCAGTACTTC
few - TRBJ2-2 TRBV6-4 CASSEGTFAGELFF TGTGCCAGCAGTGAAGGGACTTTTGCCGGGGAGCTGTTTTTT
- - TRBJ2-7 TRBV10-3 CAIRVGGGSYEQYF TGTGCCATCAGGGTCGGAGGGGGATCCTACGAGCAGTACTTC
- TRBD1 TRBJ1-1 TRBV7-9 CASSPGGGTNTEAFF TGTGCCAGCAGCCCAGGGGGAGGGACGAACACTGAAGCTTTCTTT
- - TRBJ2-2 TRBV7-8 CASSLHNTGELFF TGTGCCAGCAGCCTTCATAACACCGGGGAGCTGTTTTTT
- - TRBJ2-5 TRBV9 CASSEGGGYQETQYF TGTGCCAGCAGCGAGGGAGGGGGATACCAAGAGACCCAGTACTTC
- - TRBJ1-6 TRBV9 CASSSGIGGGAYNSPLHF TGTGCCAGCAGCTCCGGTATCGGAGGGGGTGCCTATAATTCACCCCTCCACTTT
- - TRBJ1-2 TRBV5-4 CASSQSREVRDYGYTF TGTGCCAGCAGCCAATCACGCGAGGTTCGGGACTATGGCTACACCTTC
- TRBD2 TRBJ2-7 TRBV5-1 CASSPSLAGGPSSYEQYF TGCGCCAGCAGCCCCTCACTAGCGGGAGGCCCCAGCTCCTACGAGCAGTACTTC
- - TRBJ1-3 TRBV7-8 CASSSRSGSGNTIYF TGTGCCAGCAGCTCCAGGTCGGGTTCTGGAAACACCATATATTTT
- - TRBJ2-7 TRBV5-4 CASSPGPRWPYEQYF TGTGCCAGCAGCCCCGGGCCCCGTTGGCCCTACGAGCAGTACTTC
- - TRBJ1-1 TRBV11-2 CASSLALANTEAFF TGTGCCAGCAGCTTAGCCTTGGCTAACACTGAAGCTTTCTTT
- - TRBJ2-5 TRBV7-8 CASSLLGEETQYF TGTGCCAGCAGCCTCCTCGGGGAAGAGACCCAGTACTTC
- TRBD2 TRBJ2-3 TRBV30 CAWGLAGGKPDTQYF TGTGCCTGGGGACTAGCGGGAGGTAAACCAGATACGCAGTATTTT
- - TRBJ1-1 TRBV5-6 CASSPQGLAEAFF TGTGCCAGCAGCCCACAGGGACTCGCTGAAGCTTTCTTT